The entry that follows covers one TCR beta chain sequence. Its specificity is unknown. The PCR ran on 60 Vbeta and 13 Jbeta primers. This table comes from immunoSEQ multiplex PCR, and its TCRdb copy is limited to in-frame clones, with some not included. Among approximately 170,000 clones listed, over 70% were seen once. The source of the sample is a study of cytomegalovirus exposure and HLA in healthy donors. Overall study: A previous analysis identified 95 million to 130 million unique TCR beta sequences derived from 180 million or so T cells.

Study results and caveats: For most TCR beta V segments, an earlier analysis put the productive rate at about 87% or about 30% of the time. Only CMV serostatus was available as immune exposure information. In a later analysis, at a false discovery rate of 0.05, some 17,000 TCR beta sequences were associated with HLA alleles.

Source material: PBMCs. This TCR was recovered from a woman in her 30s in good health and CMV-seropositive.

The CDR3 coding sequence is TGTGCCAGCAGACCTAGCGGGGTATACGAGCAGTACTTC. Protein: CASRPSGVYEQYF. The rearrangement joins TRBV6-5 to TRBJ2-7; TRBD2 matches 9 bases. Losses at the gene ends were 6 bases for V and 4 bases for J; bases not matched to a gene: 4. The germline gives CDR1 MNHEY, CDR2 SVGAGI. The CDR3 is made up of 13 amino acids.